This is a list of T cell receptor beta chains from one sample in a study of T cell responses to AZD1222 COVID-19 vaccine. The data were produced by immunoSEQ multiplex PCR, yet TCRdb's version contains in-frame clones alone and is incomplete. This sample has 96,000 or so clones, with 80% to 90% found just once. This material consisted of peripheral blood, taken on day 0 of AZD1222 vaccination. Receptors were obtained from an adult in good health. The CDR3 runs from the conserved cysteine through the conserved F or W. The order of the fields is CDR3 length, clone size, J gene, V gene, D gene, CDR3 protein, CDR3 DNA. D genes are given only for firm matches. Rows may omit the clone size; those that give it use once, few, many or a size class.

cdr3_length: 14; clone_size: few; j_call: TRBJ2-7; v_call: TRBV19; d_call: TRBD1; cdr3_aa: CASSVRDRPYEQYF; cdr3_nt: TGTGCCAGTAGTGTCCGGGACAGGCCCTACGAGCAGTACTTC
cdr3_length: 14; clone_size: .; j_call: TRBJ1-6; v_call: TRBV3-1/TRBV3-2; d_call: .; cdr3_aa: CASSQARAGSPLHF; cdr3_nt: TGTGCCAGCAGCCAAGCCAGGGCGGGTTCACCCCTCCACTTT
cdr3_length: 13; clone_size: .; j_call: TRBJ1-2; v_call: TRBV10-3; d_call: .; cdr3_aa: CAISEGGALGYTF; cdr3_nt: TGTGCCATCAGTGAAGGGGGGGCGCTGGGCTACACCTTC
cdr3_length: 13; clone_size: .; j_call: TRBJ1-1; v_call: TRBV27; d_call: .; cdr3_aa: CASSGRGETEAFF; cdr3_nt: TGTGCCAGCAGTGGGAGGGGCGAAACTGAAGCTTTCTTT
cdr3_length: 16; clone_size: .; j_call: TRBJ1-1; v_call: TRBV29-1; d_call: .; cdr3_aa: CSVGRNRVRGGTEAFF; cdr3_nt: TGCAGCGTTGGAAGAAACCGGGTCAGGGGTGGTACTGAAGCTTTCTTT
cdr3_length: 17; clone_size: .; j_call: TRBJ2-1; v_call: TRBV19; d_call: TRBD2; cdr3_aa: CASSIFGGRGSYNEQFF; cdr3_nt: TGTGCCAGTAGTATTTTCGGGGGGAGGGGCTCCTACAATGAGCAGTTCTTC
cdr3_length: 13; clone_size: .; j_call: TRBJ1-5; v_call: TRBV4-3; d_call: .; cdr3_aa: CASSQEGGAPQHF; cdr3_nt: TGCGCCAGCAGCCAAGAGGGGGGGGCCCCCCAGCATTTT
cdr3_length: 15; clone_size: .; j_call: TRBJ1-5; v_call: TRBV7-2; d_call: .; cdr3_aa: CASSLAGGFDQPQHF; cdr3_nt: TGTGCCAGCAGCTTAGCGGGGGGGTTCGATCAGCCCCAGCATTTT
cdr3_length: 14; clone_size: once; j_call: TRBJ1-1; v_call: TRBV3-1/TRBV3-2; d_call: .; cdr3_aa: CASSLSTSRTEAFF; cdr3_nt: TGTGCCAGCAGCCTTTCAACTTCACGGACTGAAGCTTTCTTT
cdr3_length: 13; clone_size: once; j_call: TRBJ2-7; v_call: TRBV28; d_call: .; cdr3_aa: CASMAGTQYEQYF; cdr3_nt: TGTGCCAGCATGGCCGGGACACAGTACGAGCAGTACTTC
cdr3_length: 15; clone_size: once; j_call: TRBJ2-7; v_call: TRBV7-2; d_call: .; cdr3_aa: CASSLVGGSSYEQYF; cdr3_nt: TGTGCCAGCAGCTTAGTAGGGGGTAGCTCCTACGAGCAGTACTTC
cdr3_length: 17; clone_size: once; j_call: TRBJ2-1; v_call: TRBV7-8; d_call: TRBD2; cdr3_aa: CASRATLAGAPYNEQFF; cdr3_nt: TGTGCCAGCAGGGCGACATTAGCGGGGGCCCCCTACAATGAGCAGTTCTTC
cdr3_length: 16; clone_size: .; j_call: TRBJ1-2; v_call: TRBV19; d_call: TRBD1; cdr3_aa: CASSRPDRGRLYGYTF; cdr3_nt: TGTGCCAGTAGTCGTCCGGACAGGGGGCGCCTCTATGGCTACACCTTC
cdr3_length: 16; clone_size: .; j_call: TRBJ1-5; v_call: TRBV10-3; d_call: .; cdr3_aa: CAISESALRGAQPQHF; cdr3_nt: TGTGCCATCAGTGAGTCAGCCCTCCGGGGAGCTCAGCCCCAGCATTTT
cdr3_length: 15; clone_size: .; j_call: TRBJ1-3; v_call: TRBV6-5; d_call: .; cdr3_aa: CASSYSTRAGNTIYF; cdr3_nt: TGTGCCAGCAGTTACTCGACCAGGGCTGGAAACACCATATATTTT
cdr3_length: 15; clone_size: .; j_call: TRBJ2-2; v_call: TRBV19; d_call: TRBD2; cdr3_aa: CASSIKRGGTGELFF; cdr3_nt: TGTGCCAGTAGTATAAAGCGGGGTGGCACCGGGGAGCTGTTTTTT
cdr3_length: 14; clone_size: .; j_call: TRBJ2-7; v_call: TRBV5-1; d_call: TRBD1; cdr3_aa: CASSLGQGAYEQYF; cdr3_nt: TGCGCCAGCAGCTTGGGTCAGGGGGCCTACGAGCAGTACTTC
cdr3_length: 16; clone_size: .; j_call: TRBJ2-7; v_call: TRBV2; d_call: .; cdr3_aa: CASRSPRLSFSYEQYF; cdr3_nt: TGTGCCAGCAGATCCCCCCGACTTTCCTTCTCCTACGAGCAGTACTTC
cdr3_length: 15; clone_size: .; j_call: TRBJ2-1; v_call: TRBV5-4; d_call: TRBD1; cdr3_aa: CASTGGRTGTNEQFF; cdr3_nt: TGTGCCAGCACCGGAGGTAGGACAGGGACCAATGAGCAGTTCTTC
cdr3_length: 14; clone_size: .; j_call: TRBJ1-3; v_call: TRBV29-1; d_call: .; cdr3_aa: CSVDYAGSGNTIYF; cdr3_nt: TGCAGCGTTGATTATGCAGGGTCGGGAAACACCATATATTTT
cdr3_length: 13; clone_size: .; j_call: TRBJ2-3; v_call: TRBV5-1; d_call: .; cdr3_aa: CASSPLPTDTQYF; cdr3_nt: TGCGCCAGCAGCCCCTTACCCACAGATACGCAGTATTTT
cdr3_length: 13; clone_size: .; j_call: TRBJ1-6; v_call: TRBV5-1; d_call: .; cdr3_aa: CASSLGKDSPLHF; cdr3_nt: TGCGCCAGCAGCTTGGGGAAGGATTCACCCCTCCACTTT
cdr3_length: 14; clone_size: .; j_call: TRBJ2-7; v_call: TRBV7-9; d_call: .; cdr3_aa: CASSDRFLVYEQYF; cdr3_nt: TGTGCCAGCAGTGACAGGTTCTTAGTCTACGAGCAGTACTTC
cdr3_length: 14; clone_size: .; j_call: TRBJ1-1; v_call: TRBV19; d_call: .; cdr3_aa: CASSIPGAGDEAFF; cdr3_nt: TGTGCCAGTAGTATTCCGGGGGCAGGGGATGAAGCTTTCTTT
cdr3_length: 17; clone_size: .; j_call: TRBJ2-3; v_call: TRBV12-2; d_call: .; cdr3_aa: CASRFPLLFSPTDTQYF; cdr3_nt: TGTGCAAGTCGCTTTCCCTTACTATTCTCCCCCACAGATACGCAGTATTTT
cdr3_length: 13; clone_size: .; j_call: TRBJ1-5; v_call: TRBV19; d_call: TRBD1; cdr3_aa: CASSMTGHQPQHF; cdr3_nt: TGTGCCAGTAGTATGACAGGGCATCAGCCCCAGCATTTT
cdr3_length: 17; clone_size: .; j_call: TRBJ1-5; v_call: TRBV6-6; d_call: TRBD1; cdr3_aa: CASSPGQGVSGNQPQHF; cdr3_nt: TGTGCCAGCAGTCCGGGACAGGGGGTCTCCGGCAATCAGCCCCAGCATTTT
cdr3_length: 13; clone_size: once; j_call: TRBJ2-7; v_call: TRBV18; d_call: .; cdr3_aa: CASSLHSGYEQYF; cdr3_nt: TGTGCCAGCTCACTACACAGCGGGTACGAGCAGTACTTC
cdr3_length: 14; clone_size: .; j_call: TRBJ2-7; v_call: TRBV30; d_call: TRBD2; cdr3_aa: CAWSLAGGSYEQYF; cdr3_nt: TGTGCCTGGAGTCTAGCGGGGGGCTCCTACGAGCAGTACTTC
cdr3_length: 14; clone_size: .; j_call: TRBJ2-1; v_call: TRBV6-4; d_call: .; cdr3_aa: CASSDQYGVNEQFF; cdr3_nt: TGTGCCAGCAGTGACCAGTATGGGGTCAATGAGCAGTTCTTC
cdr3_length: 15; clone_size: .; j_call: TRBJ1-2; v_call: TRBV4-3; d_call: .; cdr3_aa: CASSQDLYGSEGYTF; cdr3_nt: TGCGCCAGCAGCCAAGATTTATACGGTTCAGAAGGCTACACCTTC
cdr3_length: 15; clone_size: .; j_call: TRBJ2-1; v_call: TRBV5-6; d_call: TRBD2; cdr3_aa: CASSSGTSAYNEQFF; cdr3_nt: TGTGCCAGCAGCTCAGGGACTAGCGCCTACAATGAGCAGTTCTTC
cdr3_length: 16; clone_size: .; j_call: TRBJ1-1; v_call: TRBV19; d_call: TRBD1; cdr3_aa: CASIERPGQGGTEAFF; cdr3_nt: TGTGCCAGTATCGAGCGGCCGGGACAGGGAGGTACTGAAGCTTTCTTT
cdr3_length: 13; clone_size: .; j_call: TRBJ1-1; v_call: TRBV24-1; d_call: TRBD1; cdr3_aa: CATRRTGNTEAFF; cdr3_nt: TGTGCCACCCGAAGGACAGGGAACACTGAAGCTTTCTTT
cdr3_length: 14; clone_size: .; j_call: TRBJ2-5; v_call: TRBV11-1; d_call: TRBD1; cdr3_aa: CASSRDRRVETQYF; cdr3_nt: TGTGCCAGCAGCCGGGACAGGCGAGTAGAGACCCAGTACTTC
cdr3_length: 15; clone_size: .; j_call: TRBJ2-3; v_call: TRBV6-6; d_call: .; cdr3_aa: CASSSPDWGSDTQYF; cdr3_nt: TGTGCCAGCAGTTCACCTGATTGGGGCTCAGATACGCAGTATTTT
cdr3_length: 13; clone_size: .; j_call: TRBJ1-2; v_call: TRBV18; d_call: .; cdr3_aa: CASSLGPNYGYTF; cdr3_nt: TGTGCCAGCTCACTCGGACCTAACTATGGCTACACCTTC
cdr3_length: 16; clone_size: .; j_call: TRBJ1-2; v_call: TRBV4-1; d_call: .; cdr3_aa: CASNLPGGELNYGYTF; cdr3_nt: TGCGCCAGCAATCTTCCCGGAGGGGAACTTAACTATGGCTACACCTTC
cdr3_length: 19; clone_size: .; j_call: TRBJ1-1; v_call: TRBV23-1; d_call: .; cdr3_aa: CASSQFRCRGRIRRTEAFF; cdr3_nt: TGCGCCAGCAGTCAATTTAGGTGTAGGGGAAGAATTCGGCGGACTGAAGCTTTCTTT
cdr3_length: 13; clone_size: .; j_call: TRBJ2-1; v_call: TRBV5-4; d_call: .; cdr3_aa: CASSLMGGGEQFF; cdr3_nt: TGTGCCAGCAGCTTGATGGGTGGTGGCGAGCAGTTCTTC
cdr3_length: 16; clone_size: few; j_call: TRBJ1-6; v_call: TRBV5-1; d_call: .; cdr3_aa: CASSFDGDVYNSPLHF; cdr3_nt: TGCGCCAGCAGCTTTGATGGGGACGTCTATAATTCACCCCTCCACTTT
cdr3_length: 15; clone_size: .; j_call: TRBJ1-4; v_call: TRBV18; d_call: .; cdr3_aa: CASSPSGGLNEKLFF; cdr3_nt: TGTGCCAGCTCCCCCTCAGGTGGGCTTAATGAAAAACTGTTTTTT
cdr3_length: 16; clone_size: .; j_call: TRBJ1-1; v_call: TRBV27; d_call: TRBD1; cdr3_aa: CASRPTGGKRNTEAFF; cdr3_nt: TGTGCCAGCAGACCCACAGGGGGAAAGCGAAACACTGAAGCTTTCTTT
cdr3_length: 16; clone_size: .; j_call: TRBJ2-2; v_call: TRBV7-2; d_call: .; cdr3_aa: CASSPRDWRDTGELFF; cdr3_nt: TGTGCCAGCAGCCCTCGGGACTGGCGAGACACCGGGGAGCTGTTTTTT
cdr3_length: 15; clone_size: .; j_call: TRBJ1-6; v_call: TRBV5-5; d_call: .; cdr3_aa: CASSLRGGSDSPLHF; cdr3_nt: TGTGCCAGCAGCTTGAGGGGGGGGAGCGATTCACCCCTCCACTTT